This TCR beta chain derives from a study of cytomegalovirus exposure and HLA in healthy donors. Study-level findings and limits: In a later analysis, productive TCRs from donors in an Asian-associated ancestry cluster reportedly carried fewer N-insertions than the cohort mean.

As to this clone: Its antigen is not identified. A read error may account for a junction end that differs from germline.

The PCR was carried out with 60 Vbeta primers and 13 Jbeta primers. The repertoire was sequenced with immunoSEQ multiplex PCR; TCRdb's copy has only in-frame clones and lacks some. The sample lists some 120,000 clones, about four fifths occurring once. The CDR3 contains 15 residues. Germline CDR1 SEHNR, CDR2 FQNEAQ (reference sequence). Sequencing input: PBMCs. This clonotype originated in a man aged 30 to 39 in good health and CMV-seropositive. The rearrangement links TRBV7-9 to TRBJ2-1; the D gene is possibly TRBD2 (6 bases). In DNA form, the CDR3 reads TGTTCCAGCAGCTTAGTCCGGGACTCCTTAGATGAGCAGTTCTTC. It specifies CSSSLVRDSLDEQFF.